Listed here are 29 T cell receptor beta chains from one sample, sequenced in a study of response to subunit inactivated influenza vaccine. TCRdb ran MiXCR on the RT-PCR reads and lists one entry per CDR3 protein. The sample holds hundreds of thousands of distinct CDR3 sequences, approximately 11% seen once. These sequences were also reported in another study, on T cells expressing NK-cell markers. This second report adds: UMIs were included in TCR beta cDNA generated by 5'RACE template switching.

Specimen: PBMCs from blood, collected on the day of vaccination. Source of these receptors: a man aged 50 to 59 who received an inactivated influenza vaccine.

CDR3 DNA sequence: TGCGCCAGCAGCGTCCCACTAGCGGGAGCTACCTACAATGAGCAGTTCTTC. Its protein is CASSVPLAGATYNEQFF. The V call is TRBV5-1, the J call TRBJ2-1; TRBD2 matches 11 bases. Trimming cost V 4 bases and J 2 bases; bases outside gene matches: 8. This CDR3 has 17 residues. Per germline, CDR1 SGHRS and CDR2 YFSETQ.

The chain joins TRBV28 to TRBJ2-5, with 12 positions matching TRBD2. CDR3 length equals 15 residues. V was pared by 5 bases and J by 5 bases, with 6 bases of the junction left unmatched. Germline assignment: CDR1 MDHEN and CDR2 SYDVKM. The CDR3 DNA reads as TGTGCCAGCAGTCTCCACACTAGCGGGAGGGAGACCCAGTACTTC. Translated, it gives CASSLHTSGRETQYF. Using reference TRBV28 and TRBJ2-5 for the parts outside the CDR3, the full variable domain is DVKVTQSSRYLVKRTGEKVFLECVQDMDHENMFWYRQDPGLGLRLIYFSYDVKMKEKGDIPEGYSVSREKKERFSLILESASTNQTSMYLCASSLHTSGRETQYFGPGTRLLVL.

The sample holds many counts of this clonotype. The chain's CDR3 is CASSLSPTYQETQYF. The CDR3 nucleotides read TGTGCCAGCAGCTTGAGTCCGACGTACCAAGAGACCCAGTACTTC. The chain joins TRBV5-5 to TRBJ2-5, with no clear D. Germline V lookup: CDR1 SGHKS, CDR2 YYEKEE (reference sequence). Trimming left V 1 base short and J 0 bases short, with 10 bases between. CDR3 length equals 15 residues.

Only a few counts were recorded for this clonotype. The rearrangement links TRBV10-1 to TRBJ2-3; possibly TRBD2 for D (6 bases). Trimming shortened V by 8 bases and J by 7 bases, and 19 bases separated the two germline ends. Germline V gives CDR1 WNHNN, CDR2 SYGVQD (reference sequence). This CDR3 comprises 14 residues. DNA of the CDR3: TGCGCCAGCGGCCGGGACTCACAAGATTATACGCAGTATTTT. Its protein is CASGRDSQDYTQYF.

The rearrangement uses TRBV4-1 and TRBJ1-4; D is possibly TRBD1 (6 bases). The CDR3 loop spans 15 amino acids. Germline V gene data show CDR1 as MGHRA and CDR2 as YSYEKL. Deletions cut 1 base from V and 8 bases from J, with 14 bases between. CDR3 loop: CASSQVEGGGEKLFF. CDR3 nucleotide sequence: TGCGCCAGCAGCCAAGTTGAGGGGGGAGGAGAAAAACTGTTTTTT.

J is TRBJ2-7 and V is TRBV4-1, with D possibly being TRBD2 (7 bases). The CDR3 sequence is 15 residues long. Germline values: CDR1 MGHRA, CDR2 YSYEKL. Deletions cut 1 base from V and 5 bases from J, with 15 bases between. The chain's CDR3 is CASSQVGGGANEQYF. CDR3 coding DNA: TGCGCCAGCAGCCAAGTAGGTGGGGGGGCGAACGAGCAGTACTTC.

The genes are TRBV18 and TRBJ2-1; TRBD2 agrees at 7 bases. The CDR3 consists of 12 residues. V trimming: 0 bases; J trimming: 12 bases; junction bases outside the gene matches: 2. Germline V gene data show CDR1 as KGHSH and CDR2 as LQKENI. Written as DNA, the CDR3 is TGTGCCAGCTCACCACCCGGGGGGACGCAGTTCTTC. Amino acid sequence: CASSPPGGTQFF. The full variable domain, its missing parts supplied by reference TRBV18 and TRBJ2-1, is NAGVMQNPRHLVRRRGQEARLRCSPMKGHSHVYWYRQLPEEGLKFMVYLQKENIIDESGMPKERFSAEFPKEGPSILRIQQVVRGDSAAYFCASSPPGGTQFFGPGTRLTVL.

This clonotype was picked up a small number of times. J is TRBJ1-2 and V is TRBV11-2; D is unresolved. The germline gives CDR1 SGHAT, CDR2 FQNNGV. The ends were cut back, 5 bases at V and 4 bases at J, with 8 bases in the middle. The CDR3 totals 12 residues. This CDR3 reads CASSPVAYGYTF. In DNA, the CDR3 is TGTGCCAGCAGCCCTGTCGCCTATGGCTACACCTTC.

J is TRBJ1-5 and V is TRBV7-2; D is ambiguous. The V gene's germline CDR1 is SGHTA and CDR2 FQGNSA. The CDR3 runs 14 residues. V dropped 0 bases and J dropped 6 bases, with 9 bases sitting between them. The CDR3 here is CASSLAMGGQPQHF. In nucleotides, the CDR3 is TGTGCCAGCAGCTTAGCTATGGGAGGTCAGCCCCAGCATTTT.

There are many counts of this clonotype. J is TRBJ1-5 and V is TRBV20-1; weak D call: TRBD1 (5 bases). CDR1 and CDR2 from the germline V gene are DFQATT and SNEGSKA (reference sequence). This CDR3 spans 15 amino acids. The germline V and J ends were trimmed by 2 bases and 0 bases, with 11 bases remaining between them. This CDR3 is CSARRDEYSNQPQHF. The CDR3 nucleotides read TGCAGTGCTAGAAGGGACGAATATAGCAATCAGCCCCAGCATTTT.

The chain has TRBV11-2 and TRBJ2-7, with 9 nucleotides matching TRBD2. The CDR3 totals 15 residues. Losses at the gene ends were 5 bases for V and 1 base for J; bases not matched to a gene: 6. Per the germline V gene, CDR1 is SGHAT and CDR2 is FQNNGV. The DNA of the CDR3 is TGTGCCAGCAGCGCCGGGACTAGCCGATCCTACGAGCAGTACTTC. Its protein is CASSAGTSRSYEQYF.

This clonotype was counted only a few times. This chain uses TRBV25-1 with TRBJ2-2, with 7 nucleotides matching TRBD2. Germline V gene lookup returns CDR1 MGHDK and CDR2 SYGVNS. V gave up 1 base and J gave up 4 bases; unmatched junction bases: 3. This CDR3 is built from 15 residues. CDR3 sequence (DNA): TGTGCCAGCAGTGAATTTGGCGGGGGCACCGGGGAGCTGTTTTTT. Translating it yields CASSEFGGGTGELFF.

This clonotype was observed a few times. The chain couples TRBV5-5 to TRBJ2-5, with 7 bases matching TRBD2. J lost 4 bases, V lost 4 bases, and 4 bases had no gene match. The germline V gene encodes CDR1 SGHKS and CDR2 YYEKEE (reference sequence). This CDR3 has 13 residues. The CDR3 sequence: CASSAAGAETQYF. The CDR3 bases are TGTGCCAGCAGCGCCGCGGGAGCAGAGACCCAGTACTTC. Variable domain in full (rest from reference TRBV5-5 and TRBJ2-5): DAGVTQSPTHLIKTRGQQVTLRCSPISGHKSVSWYQQVLGQGPQFIFQYYEKEERGRGNFPDRFSARQFPNYSSELNVNALLLGDSALYLCASSAAGAETQYFGPGTRLLVL.

The rearrangement joins TRBV6-2 or TRBV6-3 to TRBJ2-3; the D gene is possibly TRBD2 (6 bases). The CDR3 is 15 residues long. From germline, CDR1 is MNHEY and CDR2 SVGEGT. V lost 0 bases to trimming and J lost 1 base, with 8 bases between them. CDR3 sequence reads: CASSYSKRGTDTQYF. In DNA, the CDR3 is TGTGCCAGCAGTTACTCGAAGCGGGGCACAGATACGCAGTATTTT.

Many counts were recorded for this clonotype. V and J are TRBV7-2 and TRBJ1-5, with D unresolved. CDR3 length: 13 residues. The V gene lost 4 bases and the J gene lost 2 bases, with 6 bases spanning the gap. Germline loops: CDR1 SGHTA, CDR2 FQGNSA. CDR3 in DNA: TGTGCCAGCAGCTACCAGGGCAATCAGCCCCAGCATTTT. Its translation is CASSYQGNQPQHF.

J is TRBJ2-3 and V is TRBV29-1; weak D call: TRBD2 (6 bases). The CDR3 has 14 amino acids. Germline assignment: CDR1 SQVTM and CDR2 ANQGSEA. The V end lost 0 bases, the J end lost 2 bases, and 9 bases lay between the germline ends. In DNA, the CDR3 is TGCAGCGTTGAAGAGGCGGGATACACAGATACGCAGTATTTT. Encoded protein: CSVEEAGYTDTQYF.

This clonotype turned up a few times. CDR3 in amino acids: CSVGLTAENTEAFF. The CDR3 DNA reads TGCAGCGTTGGTCTGACAGCTGAGAACACTGAAGCTTTCTTT. This chain links TRBV29-1 with TRBJ1-1, with D possibly TRBD1 on 5 matching bases. The germline V gene encodes CDR1 SQVTM and CDR2 ANQGSEA. This CDR3 has 14 amino acids. V lost 4 bases and J lost 1, with 13 bases in between.

The chain uses TRBV27 and TRBJ2-6; D uncertain. The CDR3 consists of 16 residues. Trimming took off 3 bases at V and 0 bases at J, with 9 bases between the two ends. CDR1 and CDR2 (germline): MNHEY, SMNVEV (reference sequence). As DNA, the CDR3 is TGTGCCAGCAGTTTCTCGGGTAGCTCTGGGGCCAACGTCCTGACTTTC. This translates into CASSFSGSSGANVLTF.

V and J are TRBV5-6 and TRBJ2-1; D remains unclear. V lost 2 bases to trimming and J lost 0 bases, with 21 bases between them. Germline V gene lookup returns CDR1 SGHDT and CDR2 YYEEEE. The CDR3 loop spans 19 amino acids. The CDR3 region has the DNA TGTGCCAGCAGCTTAAAAGGCAGGCACGTATCTAGCTCCTACAATGAGCAGTTCTTC. This translates into CASSLKGRHVSSSYNEQFF.

A few counts support this clonotype. The chain couples TRBV5-1 to TRBJ1-1; 7 nucleotides line up with TRBD1. The J segment lost 5 bases and the V segment lost 1 base, leaving 11 bases of the junction unmatched. Germline CDR1 and CDR2: SGHRS and YFSETQ. CDR3 length: 16 amino acids. The CDR3 spells CASSLRTGRLETEAFF. For the CDR3, the DNA is TGCGCCAGCAGCTTGCGGACAGGAAGGTTAGAGACTGAAGCTTTCTTT.

This chain connects TRBV20-1 to TRBJ2-5; TRBD2 aligns across 11 bases. The ends lost 0 bases at V and 5 bases at J; junction bases unmatched: 5. The CDR3 length is 15 residues. Germline V gene sequence: CDR1 DFQATT, CDR2 SNEGSKA (reference sequence). The CDR3 coding sequence is TGCAGTGCTAGAGACCCACTAGCGGGGGTGGAGACCCAGTACTTC. Protein sequence: CSARDPLAGVETQYF.

This clonotype turned up a few times. V gene TRBV29-1 combines with J gene TRBJ2-1; D gene ambiguous. V was shortened by 7 bases and J by 0 bases, with 10 bases between the two germline ends. The CDR3 totals 13 residues. Germline loops: CDR1 SQVTM, CDR2 ANQGSEA. CDR3 region: CSAEKSSYNEQFF. The CDR3 DNA reads as TGCAGCGCCGAAAAGAGCTCCTACAATGAGCAGTTCTTC.

This clonotype was seen many times. This chain uses TRBV7-2 with TRBJ1-1; D may be TRBD1 (5 bases). Trimming took off 4 bases at V and 4 bases at J, with 13 bases between the two ends. The CDR3 loop spans 14 amino acids. Germline CDR1 SGHTA, CDR2 FQGNSA. Here the CDR3 reads CASSWRGAGTEAFF. For the CDR3, the DNA is TGTGCCAGCAGCTGGAGGGGCGCTGGCACTGAAGCTTTCTTT. The variable domain in full, completed from reference TRBV7-2 and TRBJ1-1, reads GAGVSQSPSNKVTEKGKDVELRCDPISGHTALYWYRQSLGQGLEFLIYFQGNSAPDKSGLPSDRFSAERTGGSVSTLTIQRTQQEDSAVYLCASSWRGAGTEAFFGQGTRLTVV.

This clonotype was seen many times. J is TRBJ1-6 and V is TRBV27; the match to TRBD1 covers 8 bases. This CDR3 region has 15 residues. Losses at the gene ends were 6 bases for V and 7 bases for J; bases not matched to a gene: 8. Germline V lookup: CDR1 MNHEY, CDR2 SMNVEV (reference sequence). The CDR3 DNA sequence: TGTGCCAGCAGGGGACAGGCGTTAGCGAATTCACCCCTCCACTTT. Its translation is CASRGQALANSPLHF.

The sample holds a few counts of this clonotype. The chain combines TRBV28 with TRBJ1-3; possible D gene TRBD1, 6 bases. CDR1 is MDHEN, CDR2 SYDVKM, per germline. V was shortened by 7 bases and J by 4 bases, with 20 bases between the two germline ends. The CDR3 runs 16 residues. CDR3 sequence (DNA): TGTGCCAGCACCACTCCTCAGGGGAACCTCGGAAACACCATATATTTT. The encoded protein is CASTTPQGNLGNTIYF.

This chain links TRBV20-1 with TRBJ2-1; 9 bases match TRBD1. The CDR3 runs to 16 residues. Germline values: CDR1 DFQATT, CDR2 SNEGSKA (reference sequence). V shed 1 base, J shed 6 bases, and the junction held 10 bases outside the gene matches. CDR3 nucleotides: TGCAGTGCTAGAGGGGGGGGGACAGGGAGTTTCAATGAGCAGTTCTTC. Its translation is CSARGGGTGSFNEQFF.

This clonotype was detected only a few times. The rearrangement joins TRBV7-6 to TRBJ2-1; D could derive from TRBD1 or TRBD2 (7 bases each). The V and J ends lost 3 bases and 8 bases respectively, with 17 bases between them. The germline CDR1 and CDR2 sequences are SGHVS and FNYEAQ. The CDR3 totals 15 residues. The CDR3 DNA is TGTGCCAGCAGCTTTCCGGGACAGCGGGATGATGAGCAGTTCTTC. This encodes CASSFPGQRDDEQFF.

This clonotype was seen a few times. V gene TRBV11-2 combines with J gene TRBJ2-7; no clear D gene. This CDR3 is 13 amino acids long. Trimming cost V 4 bases and J 3 bases, with 10 bases left between them. Per the germline V gene, CDR1 is SGHAT and CDR2 is FQNNGV. The CDR3 DNA reads TGTGCCAGCAGCTCGTTCCGTCTCTACGAGCAGTACTTC. Translation: CASSSFRLYEQYF. The entire variable domain, with the rest obtained from reference TRBV11-2 and TRBJ2-7, is as follows: EAGVAQSPRYKIIEKRQSVAFWCNPISGHATLYWYQQILGQGPKLLIQFQNNGVVDDSQLPKDRFSAERLKGVDSTLKIQPAKLEDSAVYLCASSSFRLYEQYFGPGTRLTVT.

A few counts support this clonotype. The chain employs TRBV3-1 and TRBJ2-7; the D is unclear. Trimming took off 2 bases at V and 3 bases at J, with 5 bases between the two ends. The CDR3 covers 12 residues. CDR1 and CDR2 (germline): LGHDT, YNNKEL (reference sequence). The CDR3 is CASSQNIYEQYF. In DNA form, the CDR3 reads TGTGCCAGCAGCCAAAACATCTACGAGCAGTACTTC.